This TCR beta chain was documented in a study of T-cell reconstitution after alpha-beta-depleted transplantation in children. A TCRbeta library incorporating unique molecular identifiers was prepared. TCRdb analysed the PCR reads with MiXCR anew, one entry per CDR3 protein. The table records 190,000 or so distinct CDR3 sequences, roughly 6.5% of them present only once. This clonotype was counted at least ten times. Its antigen is not identified. The V end lost 2 bases, the J end lost 0 bases, and 5 bases lay between the germline ends. The CDR3 loop spans 13 amino acids. Germline-derived CDR1 and CDR2 are SGHKS and YYEKEE (reference sequence). Study-wide points: The study reportedly traced alpha-beta T cells about two months after transplant to several hundred expanded graft clones. In some patients, recipient T cells and intrathymic progenitors surviving conditioning explained high day-60 diversity. T-cell numbers and diversity, one year after transplant, stemmed largely from T cells that were newly produced.

This specimen was PBMCs, taken before TCRalphabeta/CD19-depleted stem cell transplant. The V gene is TRBV5-5, the J gene TRBJ1-1; unclear D gene. This TCR was sampled from a girl under three years old with combined immunodeficiency, due to receive a stem cell transplant. CDR3 loop: CASSFSVNTEAFF. CDR3 nucleotide sequence: TGTGCCAGCAGCTTTTCAGTGAACACTGAAGCTTTCTTT.